This paragraph covers one T cell receptor (beta chain) sequence. The record originates from a study of control samples from healthy donors and cancer patients. Germline V lookup: CDR1 SGHVS, CDR2 FQNEAQ. The V gene end was trimmed by 5 bases and the J gene end by 2 bases; junction bases not matched to a gene: 3. The CDR3 contains 14 residues. Sequenced by immunoSEQ multiplex PCR; TCRdb stores in-frame clones only, minus some. The data contain some 89,000 clones, about 89% of them singletons. This TCR was recovered from a man between 25 and 39 years old in good health. The chain joins TRBV7-8 to TRBJ1-2, with 9 bases lining up with TRBD1. The material sequenced was blood. The CDR3 protein is CASSGQGRNYGYTF. CDR3 nucleotide sequence: TGTGCCAGCAGCGGACAGGGGCGGAACTATGGCTACACCTTC.